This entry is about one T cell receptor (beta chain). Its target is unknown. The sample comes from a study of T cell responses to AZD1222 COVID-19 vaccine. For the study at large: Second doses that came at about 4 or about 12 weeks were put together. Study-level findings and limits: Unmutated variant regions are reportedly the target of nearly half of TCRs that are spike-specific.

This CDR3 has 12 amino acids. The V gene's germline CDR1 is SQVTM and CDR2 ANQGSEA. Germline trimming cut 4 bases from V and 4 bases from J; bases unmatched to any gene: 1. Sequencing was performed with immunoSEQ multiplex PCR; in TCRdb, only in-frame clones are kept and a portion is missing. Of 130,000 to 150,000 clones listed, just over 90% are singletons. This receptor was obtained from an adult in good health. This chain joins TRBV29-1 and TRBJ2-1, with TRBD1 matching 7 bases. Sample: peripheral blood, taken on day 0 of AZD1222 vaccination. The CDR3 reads CSVGDRYNEQFF. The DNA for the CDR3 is TGCAGCGTTGGGGACAGATACAATGAGCAGTTCTTC.